This T cell receptor beta chain emerged from a study of blood T cell repertoires in COVID-19. Turning to the study itself: Italy, Spain and the United States were the sources of the convalescent and acute COVID-19 samples. From T cells, B-cell-depleted T cells, or PBMCs came the material, which was cDNA or gDNA.

Germline values: CDR1 KGHSH, CDR2 LQKENI. After removal of 5 bases from V and 4 bases from J, the junction contained 3 bases not matched to a gene. The CDR3 extends over 14 amino acids. Assay: immunoSEQ multiplex PCR; the TCRdb copy retains only in-frame clones and omits some. The data hold about 220,000 clones, with around 82% observed a single time. Material for sequencing was peripheral blood. V is TRBV18 and J is TRBJ1-3, with 9 positions matching TRBD1. This sequence originates from a woman aged 30 to 39 who had recovered from COVID-19. The CDR3 protein is CASSSGQGGNTIYF. CDR3 DNA: TGTGCCAGCTCATCGGGACAGGGAGGAAACACCATATATTTT.